The entry that follows covers one T cell receptor (beta chain) sequence. Germline CDR1 SGHRS, CDR2 YFSETQ. This CDR3 comprises 14 residues. V lost 1 base, J lost 9 bases, and 3 bases stayed unmatched. The sample is drawn from a study of blood T cell repertoires in COVID-19. Study-wide background: The samples span acute and convalescent COVID-19 from the United States, Italy and Spain.

As handled by the study authors: For nucleated cells, counts were estimated from reference gene primer amplification. Repertoires were generated with immunoSEQ multiplex PCR, while TCRdb's copy carries only in-frame clones and drops some. Clonal size and the V and J genes are those of that table, whereas D and trimming came from the DNA. Of 220,000 or so clones listed, roughly nine tenths are singletons. Self-reported history from a screening survey and questionnaire set each donor's cohort. The sample taken for sequencing was PBMCs or T cells enriched from blood (not recorded which). The source is a woman younger than 30 in a cohort exposed to, infected with or recovered from COVID-19 (not recorded which). This sequence joins TRBV5-1 and TRBJ1-6, with 8 bases lining up with TRBD1. CDR3: CASSLQGAASPLHF. DNA of the CDR3: TGCGCCAGCAGCTTGCAGGGGGCAGCTTCACCCCTCCACTTT.